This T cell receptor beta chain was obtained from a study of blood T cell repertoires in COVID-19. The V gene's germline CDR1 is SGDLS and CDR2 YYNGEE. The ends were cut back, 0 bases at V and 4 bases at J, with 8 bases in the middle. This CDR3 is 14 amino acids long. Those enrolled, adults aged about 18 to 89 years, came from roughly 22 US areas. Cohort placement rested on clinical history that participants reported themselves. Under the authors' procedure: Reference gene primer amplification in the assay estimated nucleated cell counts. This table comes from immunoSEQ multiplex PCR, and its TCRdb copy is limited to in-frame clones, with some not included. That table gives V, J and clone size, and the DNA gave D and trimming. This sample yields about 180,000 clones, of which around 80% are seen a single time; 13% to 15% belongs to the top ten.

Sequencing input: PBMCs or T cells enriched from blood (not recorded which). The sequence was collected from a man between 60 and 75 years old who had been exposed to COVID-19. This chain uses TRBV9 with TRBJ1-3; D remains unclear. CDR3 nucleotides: TGTGCCAGCAGCGTAGCCCTCCTAGGAAACACCATATATTTT. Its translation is CASSVALLGNTIYF. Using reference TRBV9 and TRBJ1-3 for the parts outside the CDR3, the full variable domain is DSGVTQTPKHLITATGQRVTLRCSPRSGDLSVYWYQQSLDQGLQFLIQYYNGEERAKGNILERFSAQQFPDLHSELNLSSLELGDSALYFCASSVALLGNTIYFGEGSWLTVV.